This is a list of T cell receptor beta chains from one sample in a study of T cells after posttransplantation cyclophosphamide. The assay was immunoSEQ multiplex PCR, and TCRdb's table has in-frame clones only and misses some. This table has some 53,000 clones, about 86% appearing once. Sequenced material: PBMCs. These receptors were taken from a man younger than 40 with a blood cancer, CMV-positive, and with a related stem cell donor. Both conserved end residues are part of each CDR3. A D gene is named only where the DNA matches it firmly. Clone size is shown for a subset of rows, as once, few, many or a class of expanded clone.

V gene	J gene	D gene	clone size	CDR3 DNA	CDR3 protein
TRBV27	TRBJ2-7	TRBD2	-	TGTGCCAGCAGTAATAGCGGGAGGGGACCCTACGAGCAGTACTTC	CASSNSGRGPYEQYF
TRBV7-2	TRBJ2-3	-	-	TGTGCCAGCAGCTTGAGGGATTTTATCACAGATACGCAGTATTTT	CASSLRDFITDTQYF
TRBV27	TRBJ1-5	-	-	TGTGCCAGCAGCCCTAGGCGGGGAATGGGCGAGGCCCAGCATTTT	CASSPRRGMGEAQHF
TRBV9	TRBJ2-3	TRBD2	few	TGTGCCAGCAGCGTAGCCGGGACTAGCGCAGATACGCAGTATTTT	CASSVAGTSADTQYF
TRBV4-3	TRBJ2-1	TRBD2	-	TGCGCCAGCAGCCAAGATCCGACTAGCGGGAGCTACAATGAGCAGTTCTTC	CASSQDPTSGSYNEQFF
TRBV9	TRBJ2-1	TRBD2	-	TGTGCCAGCAGCTTATTAGCGGGAGGCTCCTCTAGCTCCTACAATGAGCAGTTCTTC	CASSLLAGGSSSSYNEQFF
TRBV21-1	TRBJ1-3	-	-	TGTGCCAGCAGCGGGAACAGGGAATCCGGAAACACCATATATTTT	CASSGNRESGNTIYF
TRBV4-1	TRBJ2-7	TRBD2	once	TGCGCCAGCAGCCATATCCTCGGGACTAGCGGCTACGAGCAGTACTTC	CASSHILGTSGYEQYF
TRBV5-1	TRBJ2-2	-	few	TGCGCCAGCAGCCCCTACGATCCTAACACCGGGGAGCTGTTTTTT	CASSPYDPNTGELFF
TRBV5-1	TRBJ1-2	-	-	TGCGCCAGCAGCTTCGGCAGGGTACCAGATGGCTACACCTTC	CASSFGRVPDGYTF
TRBV6-1	TRBJ1-3	TRBD1	-	TGTGCCAGCAGTGAGAATTCCGGGACAGATGGAAACACCATATATTTT	CASSENSGTDGNTIYF
TRBV5-1	TRBJ2-7	-	-	TGCGCCAGCAGCTTAGTTCCTACAGGTGACTACGAGCAGTACTTC	CASSLVPTGDYEQYF
TRBV25-1	TRBJ2-7	TRBD2	-	TGTGCCAGCAGTGGGGCAGGGGTAGCGGGAGGCGAGCAGTACTTC	CASSGAGVAGGEQYF
TRBV4-1	TRBJ2-5	-	-	TGCGCCAGCAGCCAATTCAGTCGCGGACAGCAAGAGACCCAGTACTTC	CASSQFSRGQQETQYF
TRBV5-6	TRBJ2-7	TRBD2	-	TGTGCCAGCAGCCCCTGGACTAGCGGGAGATACGAGCAGTACTTC	CASSPWTSGRYEQYF
TRBV30	TRBJ1-5	TRBD1	-	TGTGCCTGGAGTCCAACCCACAGGGGAGGCAGTTATAGCAATCAGCCCCAGCATTTT	CAWSPTHRGGSYSNQPQHF
TRBV10-3	TRBJ2-3	TRBD2	-	TGTGCCACCTGGCGGGCACTAGCGGGAGGTACAGATACGCAGTATTTT	CATWRALAGGTDTQYF
TRBV28	TRBJ1-1	TRBD1	-	TGTGCCAGCAGGGACAGGGGACCCACTGAAGCTTTCTTT	CASRDRGPTEAFF
TRBV7-2	TRBJ2-1	-	-	TGTGCCAGCAGCTTAGATCTGGCAGGGTACAATGAGCAGTTCTTC	CASSLDLAGYNEQFF
TRBV11-3	TRBJ2-1	-	-	TGTGCCAGCAGTCAAGACGCTCGCGGCTACAATGAGCAGTTCTTC	CASSQDARGYNEQFF
TRBV29-1	TRBJ1-3	-	-	TGCAGCGTTGAAGATTTGCCAGAAGGGGGTTGGGGCACCATATATTTT	CSVEDLPEGGWGTIYF
TRBV13	TRBJ2-7	TRBD1	-	TGTGCCAGCAGCTTAGTGACGACAGGGGTTTTCTACGAGCAGTACTTC	CASSLVTTGVFYEQYF
TRBV11-2	TRBJ2-5	TRBD2	-	TGTGCCAGCAGCACCGGACTAGCGTGGGGGGAGACCCAGTACTTC	CASSTGLAWGETQYF
TRBV7-9	TRBJ1-2	-	-	TGTGCCAGCAGCTTAGAGACTGAACCCGGCTACACCTTC	CASSLETEPGYTF
TRBV7-6	TRBJ2-1	TRBD2	-	TGTGCCAGCAGCTTGTTAGCTAGCGGGAGTGGGAATGAGCAGTTCTTC	CASSLLASGSGNEQFF
TRBV2	TRBJ1-5	-	-	TGTGCCAGCGGGGGGACGGGCAATCAGCCCCAGCATTTT	CASGGTGNQPQHF
TRBV19	TRBJ2-7	TRBD2	-	TGTGCCAGTAGTGCGGCTGGTAGCGGGGCCTACGAGCAGTACTTC	CASSAAGSGAYEQYF
TRBV6-1	TRBJ2-5	-	-	TGTGCCAGCAGTGAGATGTTAGAAACCCAGTACTTC	CASSEMLETQYF
TRBV27	TRBJ1-1	-	few	TGTGCCAGCAGTTTAGCGATGAACACTGAAGCTTTCTTT	CASSLAMNTEAFF
TRBV28	TRBJ2-7	-	-	TGTGCCAGCCGACGGGAAAGACTAGTCTACGAGCAGTACTTC	CASRRERLVYEQYF
TRBV30	TRBJ2-7	TRBD2	-	TGTGCCTGGAGTAGCATGAGCGGGAGTGGTGGGTCTCGGGAGCAGTACTTC	CAWSSMSGSGGSREQYF